These 16 T cell receptor beta chains were all obtained from the same sample, sequenced in a study of blood T cell repertoires in COVID-19. Method: immunoSEQ multiplex PCR; TCRdb's copy keeps in-frame clones and lacks some. In the table there are more than 65,000 clones, more than 75% of which are singletons. Sequencing used peripheral blood. Every receptor here comes from a human donor in a cohort sampled during active COVID-19.

In nucleotides, the CDR3 is TGTGCCAGCGGAAGTCCAGGGGGTAATCAGCCCCAGCATTTT. It specifies CASGSPGGNQPQHF. This chain uses TRBV6-5 with TRBJ1-5; TRBD1 agrees at 7 bases. Germline assignment: CDR1 MNHEY and CDR2 SVGAGI. The V and J ends lost 8 bases and 4 bases, in that order; junction bases with no gene match: 8. The CDR3 runs to 14 residues.

The rearrangement links TRBV7-2 to TRBJ1-6, with D possibly TRBD1 on 6 matching bases. The CDR3 sequence is 14 residues long. The germline CDR1 and CDR2 sequences are SGHTA and FQGNSA. V gave up 7 bases and J gave up 14 bases, with 21 bases separating them. CDR3 DNA sequence: TGTGCCAGCACGCCCGGGACAAGTAGGTCATCCCTCCACTTT. Translated: CASTPGTSRSSLHF.

This chain joins TRBV7-2 and TRBJ2-7; D call uncertain. The CDR3 is made up of 13 amino acids. Per the germline V gene, CDR1 is SGHTA and CDR2 is FQGNSA. Trimming cost V 8 bases and J 0 bases, with 11 bases left between them. The CDR3 spells CASLLADSYEQYF. For the CDR3, the DNA is TGTGCCAGCCTGTTGGCCGACTCCTACGAGCAGTACTTC. The complete variable domain, with remaining parts taken from reference TRBV7-2 and TRBJ2-7, reads GAGVSQSPSNKVTEKGKDVELRCDPISGHTALYWYRQSLGQGLEFLIYFQGNSAPDKSGLPSDRFSAERTGGSVSTLTIQRTQQEDSAVYLCASLLADSYEQYFGPGTRLTVT.

This clone is a singleton in its sample. The chain combines TRBV7-9 with TRBJ2-2, with TRBD1 matching over 8 bases. Germline trimming cut 10 bases from V and 5 bases from J; bases unmatched to any gene: 12. Germline loops: CDR1 SEHNR, CDR2 FQNEAQ (reference sequence). CDR3 length equals 15 residues. The CDR3 DNA reads as TGTGCCATTCGTCAGGGGGCGCCTGGGACCGGGGAGCTGTTTTTT. This gives the protein CAIRQGAPGTGELFF.

CDR3 in amino acids: CASENRVAAIPLGQSEAFF. The CDR3 coding sequence is TGTGCTAGTGAAAACAGGGTTGCCGCTATCCCTCTGGGCCAATCTGAAGCTTTCTTT. This rearrangement joins TRBV12-5 to TRBJ1-1; tentatively, D is TRBD1 (6 bases). There are 19 residues in the CDR3. CDR1 is LGHNT, CDR2 FRNRAP, per germline. The germline V and J ends were trimmed by 7 bases and 6 bases, with 33 bases remaining between them.

J is TRBJ2-5 and V is TRBV5-1; no reliable D call. Per germline, CDR1 SGHRS and CDR2 YFSETQ. V was clipped by 6 bases and J by 1 base, with 16 bases between them. CDR3 size: 15 residues. The CDR3 spells CASTDQPEIQETQYF. The CDR3 region has the DNA TGCGCCAGCACCGATCAACCAGAAATCCAAGAGACCCAGTACTTC.

The rearrangement joins TRBV15 to TRBJ1-6; TRBD1 matches at 8 bases. V lost 0 bases and J lost 6; bases outside the gene matches: 4. Germline V gives CDR1 LNHNV, CDR2 YYDKDF (reference sequence). The CDR3 extends over 16 amino acids. The CDR3 protein is CATSRDTGQGNSPLHF. The CDR3, as DNA: TGTGCCACCAGCAGAGATACTGGACAGGGTAATTCACCCCTCCACTTT.

The gene calls are TRBV21-1 and TRBJ2-7; whether TRBD2, the table's D call, matches the DNA was not checked. TRBV21-1 is a pseudogene segment. This CDR3 contains 15 residues. In nucleotides, the CDR3 is TGTGCCAGCAGCAAATTATTTGGAGTTACCTACGAGCAGTACTTC. Its protein product is CASSKLFGVTYEQYF.

The rearrangement joins TRBV3-1 (or the pseudogene TRBV3-2) to TRBJ2-1; 12 nucleotides match TRBD2. CDR1 and CDR2 from the germline V gene are LGHDT and YNNKEL (reference sequence). This CDR3 contains 15 residues. After removal of 5 bases from V and 1 base from J, the junction contained 0 bases not matched to a gene. This CDR3 reads CASSGLAGSYNEQFF. CDR3 DNA sequence: TGTGCCAGCAGCGGACTAGCGGGGTCCTACAATGAGCAGTTCTTC.

The chain employs TRBV7-2 and TRBJ1-3; D is perhaps TRBD1 (5 bases). CDR3 size: 18 residues. V was cut by 1 base and J by 3 bases, with 19 bases left in between. Germline V gene data show CDR1 as SGHTA and CDR2 as FQGNSA. The CDR3 sequence is CASSLVGGAGLFGNTIYF. The CDR3, as DNA: TGTGCCAGCAGCTTAGTTGGTGGGGCTGGTCTTTTTGGAAACACCATATATTTT.

V usage is TRBV6-5 and J usage is TRBJ1-1; 11 bases line up with TRBD1. CDR1 and CDR2 from the germline V gene are MNHEY and SVGAGI. CDR3 length: 15 residues. V lost 7 bases to trimming and J lost 1 base; unmatched junction nucleotides: 5. The CDR3, as DNA: TGTGCCAGCACCAGAGGACAGGGGGCGAACACTGAAGCTTTCTTT. It codes for CASTRGQGANTEAFF.

CDR3 DNA sequence: TGTGCCAGCAGTGCCCGTTCAGACAGGCCTGAAGCTTTCTTT. It is translated as CASSARSDRPEAFF. V gene TRBV25-1 combines with J gene TRBJ1-1; a possible D gene is TRBD1 (6 bases). V was clipped by 4 bases and J by 6 bases, with 15 bases between them. The CDR3 sequence is 14 residues long. The germline V gene encodes CDR1 MGHDK and CDR2 SYGVNS.

The sample holds one count of this clone. The rearrangement joins TRBV6-4 to TRBJ1-2, with 7 bases fitting TRBD1. Germline loops: CDR1 MRHNA, CDR2 SNTAGT. Trimming took 3 bases from V and 4 from J; bases not matched to a gene: 2. The CDR3 has 13 residues. As DNA, the CDR3 is TGTGCCAGCAGTGAGACAGGGCGCTATGGCTACACCTTC. This gives the protein CASSETGRYGYTF.

J is TRBJ2-3 and V is TRBV6-2 or TRBV6-3; 9 positions match TRBD1. In germline, CDR1 is MNHEY, CDR2 SVGEGT. The CDR3 runs to 18 residues. Trimming at V came to 4 bases and at J to 7 bases, leaving 18 bases not matched to a gene. In DNA, the CDR3 is TGTGCCAGCAGTTCAGGGTACTCCGGGACAGGGTTCCCGAATACGCAGTATTTT. Translated: CASSSGYSGTGFPNTQYF.

V usage is TRBV5-6 and J usage is TRBJ2-7, with D hard to call. Germline CDR1 is SGHDT and CDR2 is YYEEEE. V lost 4 bases to trimming and J lost 0 bases, with 17 bases between them. This CDR3 is 16 amino acids long. The CDR3 spells CASSPQVGSRSYEQYF. The CDR3 DNA sequence: TGTGCCAGCAGCCCGCAGGTGGGCAGCCGCTCCTACGAGCAGTACTTC.

The V call is TRBV29-1, the J call TRBJ2-3, with D possibly being TRBD2 (6 bases). The CDR3 length is 13 residues. V lost 3 bases and J 2 bases, leaving 9 bases between the germline ends. Germline V gives CDR1 SQVTM, CDR2 ANQGSEA. The CDR3 DNA is TGCAGCGTTGATAGCGGCCTCACAGATACGCAGTATTTT. It codes for CSVDSGLTDTQYF.